A single T cell receptor (beta chain) is shown here with its context. Germline V gene sequence: CDR1 SNHLY, CDR2 FYNNEI. The CDR3 runs 14 residues. The junction had 8 bases not matched to a gene; V was cut back by 6 bases and J by 5 bases. Authors' methods: Estimation of nucleated cell counts was performed using reference gene primer amplification. Profiled with immunoSEQ multiplex PCR; TCRdb holds only in-frame clones, not every one. V and J calls and clone size are those listed in that table; D and trimming were worked out from the DNA. The sample has about 140,000 clones, around 88% seen once; the top ten hold 5%. The entry originates in a study of blood T cell repertoires in COVID-19. Across the study: Samples of COVID-19 (acute and convalescent) were obtained from the United States, Italy and Spain. PBMCs, B-cell-depleted T cells, or T cells were the source of the cDNA or gDNA that made up the material.

The V and J genes are TRBV2 and TRBJ1-1, with 8 bases aligning to TRBD1. The receptor comes from a human donor in a cohort sampled during active COVID-19. Sequenced sample: peripheral blood. CDR3 amino acids: CASRRQGAETEAFF. The CDR3 region has the DNA TGTGCCAGCAGGAGGCAGGGGGCTGAGACTGAAGCTTTCTTT.